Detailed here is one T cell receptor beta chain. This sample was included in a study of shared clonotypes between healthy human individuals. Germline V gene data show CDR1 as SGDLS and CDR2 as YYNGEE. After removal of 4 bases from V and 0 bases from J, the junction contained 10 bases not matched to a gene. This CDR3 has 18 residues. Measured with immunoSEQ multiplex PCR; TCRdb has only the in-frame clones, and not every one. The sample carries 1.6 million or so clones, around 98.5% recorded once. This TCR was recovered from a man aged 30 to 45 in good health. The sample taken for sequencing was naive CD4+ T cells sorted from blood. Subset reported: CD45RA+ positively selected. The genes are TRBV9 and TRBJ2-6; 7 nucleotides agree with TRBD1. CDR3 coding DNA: TGTGCCAGCAGCTCTCGACAGGGTTTAAGCTCTGGGGCCAACGTCCTGACTTTC. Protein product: CASSSRQGLSSGANVLTF. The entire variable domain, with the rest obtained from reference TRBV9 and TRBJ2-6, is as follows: DSGVTQTPKHLITATGQRVTLRCSPRSGDLSVYWYQQSLDQGLQFLIQYYNGEERAKGNILERFSAQQFPDLHSELNLSSLELGDSALYFCASSSRQGLSSGANVLTFGAGSRLTVL.